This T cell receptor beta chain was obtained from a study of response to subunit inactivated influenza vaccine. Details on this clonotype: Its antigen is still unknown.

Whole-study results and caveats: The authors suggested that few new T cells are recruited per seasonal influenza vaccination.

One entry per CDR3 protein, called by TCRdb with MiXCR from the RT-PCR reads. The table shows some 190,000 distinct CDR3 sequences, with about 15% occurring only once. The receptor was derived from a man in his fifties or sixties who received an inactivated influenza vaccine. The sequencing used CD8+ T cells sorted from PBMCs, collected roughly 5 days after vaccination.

CDR3 nucleotide sequence: TGTGCCATCAAGTTCAGCTTAACAGATACGCAGTATTTT. It yields the protein CAIKFSLTDTQYF. The chain is built from TRBV10-3 and TRBJ2-3; no firm D call. Per germline, CDR1 ENHRY and CDR2 SYGVKD. The CDR3 totals 13 residues. The V gene lost 7 bases and the J gene lost 3 bases, with 11 bases spanning the gap.